Shown below are 15 T cell receptor beta chains from a single sample sequenced in a study of blood T cell repertoires in COVID-19. Sequencing was performed with immunoSEQ multiplex PCR; in TCRdb, only in-frame clones are kept and a portion is missing. The sample contains about 120,000 clones, 75% to 80% of which appear only once. The material sequenced was peripheral blood. The origin of the receptors is a human donor in a cohort sampled during active COVID-19.

This clone showed up just once. Germline is not matched at one junction end, which may reflect a read error. V gene TRBV7-9 combines with J gene TRBJ1-2; TRBD1 aligns across 7 bases. CDR1 and CDR2 from the germline V gene are SEHNR and FQNEAQ (reference sequence). CDR3 size: 15 residues. The CDR3 protein is CASSLGGRGGYGYTF. In nucleotides, the CDR3 is TGTGCCAGCAGTTTAGGGGGCCGCGGGGGCTATGGCTACACCTTC.

V usage is TRBV6-1 and J usage is TRBJ1-5; 11 positions match TRBD1. This CDR3 is built from 17 residues. V trimming: 2 bases; J trimming: 3 bases; junction bases outside the gene matches: 6. Germline V gene lookup returns CDR1 MNHNS and CDR2 SASEGT. DNA for the CDR3: TGTGCCAGCAGTGAACGGACAGGGGGCTTCCCCAATCAGCCCCAGCATTTT. Its protein product is CASSERTGGFPNQPQHF.

This clone is a singleton in its sample. As DNA, the CDR3 is TGTGCCAGCAGTCGGTCGGCGGATTCTAACTATGGCTACACCTTC. Its protein product is CASSRSADSNYGYTF. The chain couples TRBV6-5 to TRBJ1-2, with D unresolved. The ends were cut back, 5 bases at V and 0 bases at J, with 13 bases in the middle. The CDR3 sequence is 15 residues long. CDR1 and CDR2 from the germline V gene are MNHEY and SVGAGI.

This clone was seen once. The chain recombines TRBV5-6 with TRBJ1-1; D might be TRBD1 (6 bases). Trimming shortened V by 0 bases and J by 4 bases, and 10 bases separated the two germline ends. The CDR3 spans 14 residues. Germline lookup yields CDR1 SGHDT and CDR2 YYEEEE. The CDR3 spells CASSLDRAGTEAFF. CDR3 bases: TGTGCCAGCAGCTTGGACAGGGCTGGCACTGAAGCTTTCTTT.

V and J are TRBV30 and TRBJ1-6; D might be TRBD1 (6 bases). V gave up 3 bases and J gave up 14 bases, with 8 bases separating them. The CDR3 contains 10 residues. Germline loops: CDR1 GTSNPN, CDR2 SVGIG (reference sequence). Here the CDR3 DNA reads TGTGCCTGGAGCCGGGACACCCTCCACTTT. It is translated as CAWSRDTLHF.

V is TRBV27 and J is TRBJ1-1; D is possibly TRBD1 (5 bases). Trimming took off 2 bases at V and 2 bases at J, with 9 bases between the two ends. CDR1 is MNHEY, CDR2 SMNVEV, per germline (reference sequence). The CDR3 runs 14 residues. The CDR3: CASSLGRVNTEAFF. The CDR3 DNA follows: TGTGCCAGCAGTTTAGGCAGGGTAAACACTGAAGCTTTCTTT.

The CDR3, as DNA: TGTGCCAGCATGGGGGGGACCGCCTACGAGCAGTACTTC. Translating gives CASMGGTAYEQYF. This sequence joins TRBV2 and TRBJ2-7; 7 positions match TRBD2. Germline assignment: CDR1 SNHLY and CDR2 FYNNEI. V dropped 7 bases and J dropped 2; count of bases not matched to a gene: 5. The CDR3 covers 13 residues.

This sequence joins TRBV11-2 and TRBJ2-1; TRBD2 matches at 8 bases. Germline trimming cut 1 base from V and 15 bases from J; bases unmatched to any gene: 8. The V gene's germline CDR1 is SGHAT and CDR2 FQNNGV. This CDR3 spans 13 amino acids. CDR3 in amino acids: CASSLGGLGGRFF. The CDR3 DNA follows: TGTGCCAGCAGCTTAGGGGGACTAGGGGGTCGGTTCTTC.

The chain is built from TRBV2 and TRBJ1-1; the D gene is possibly TRBD1 (5 bases). Germline CDR1 SNHLY, CDR2 FYNNEI. V lost 6 bases, J lost 4 bases, and 12 bases lay in between. This CDR3 region has 13 residues. CDR3 nucleotide sequence: TGTGCCAGCAGATCCAGGGTTTTCACTGAAGCTTTCTTT. It translates to CASRSRVFTEAFF.

This clone was observed many times. The V and J genes are TRBV19 and TRBJ1-1, with 7 bases lining up with TRBD1. From germline, CDR1 is LNHDA and CDR2 SQIVND (reference sequence). V lost 5 bases and J lost 0; bases outside the gene matches: 9. This CDR3 has 16 amino acids. In DNA, the CDR3 is TGTGCCAGTAGTTTCCGACAGGGCCCCATGAACACTGAAGCTTTCTTT. Protein: CASSFRQGPMNTEAFF.

This chain uses TRBV7-9 with TRBJ2-7; D perhaps matches TRBD2 (5 bases). V shed 3 bases and J shed 2 bases, with 11 bases lying between them. The CDR3 runs 14 residues. Germline V gene sequence: CDR1 SEHNR, CDR2 FQNEAQ (reference sequence). CDR3 coding DNA: TGTGCCAGCAGCTTCGGGATCCTTCCCTACGAGCAGTACTTC. This codes for CASSFGILPYEQYF.

This chain joins TRBV6-1 and TRBJ2-7; 7 positions match TRBD1. V was pared by 3 bases and J by 4 bases, with 3 bases of the junction left unmatched. The CDR3 consists of 13 residues. The germline gives CDR1 MNHNS, CDR2 SASEGT. The CDR3 nucleotides read TGTGCCAGCAGTGAGGGACAGAAATACGAGCAGTACTTC. This translates into CASSEGQKYEQYF.

The chain has TRBV15 and TRBJ1-2; D call uncertain. From germline, CDR1 is LNHNV and CDR2 YYDKDF (reference sequence). V was pared by 5 bases and J by 0 bases, with 19 bases between. The CDR3 is 17 amino acids. The CDR3, as DNA: TGTGCCACCAGCCCCACAGTACAGCTCCTCTCTAACTATGGCTACACCTTC. Translated, it gives CATSPTVQLLSNYGYTF.

V is TRBV5-1 and J is TRBJ2-5; tentatively, D is TRBD2 (6 bases). Per germline, CDR1 SGHRS and CDR2 YFSETQ. Deletions cut 1 base from V and 2 bases from J, with 15 bases between. The CDR3 has 16 amino acids. The chain's CDR3 is CASSLSRPGVQETQYF. CDR3 DNA sequence: TGCGCCAGCAGCTTGTCCCGGCCGGGGGTACAAGAGACCCAGTACTTC. The complete variable domain, with remaining parts taken from reference TRBV5-1 and TRBJ2-5, reads KAGVTQTPRYLIKTRGQQVTLSCSPISGHRSVSWYQQTPGQGLQFLFEYFSETQRNKGNFPGRFSGRQFSNSRSEMNVSTLELGDSALYLCASSLSRPGVQETQYFGPGTRLLVL.

The CDR3 nucleotides read TGTGCCAGTAGAGGTCGGACTAGCGGGGTCTACGAGCAGTACTTC. It is translated as CASRGRTSGVYEQYF. The chain links TRBV19 to TRBJ2-7; TRBD2 matches 12 bases. Trimming took 6 bases from V and 3 from J; bases not matched to a gene: 6. CDR3 length equals 15 residues. CDR1 and CDR2 (germline): LNHDA, SQIVND (reference sequence). Based on the CDR3 plus reference TRBV19 and TRBJ2-7, the full variable domain is DGGITQSPKYLFRKEGQNVTLSCEQNLNHDAMYWYRQDPGQGLRLIYYSQIVNDFQKGDIAEGYSVSREKKESFPLTVTSAQKNPTAFYLCASRGRTSGVYEQYFGPGTRLTVT.